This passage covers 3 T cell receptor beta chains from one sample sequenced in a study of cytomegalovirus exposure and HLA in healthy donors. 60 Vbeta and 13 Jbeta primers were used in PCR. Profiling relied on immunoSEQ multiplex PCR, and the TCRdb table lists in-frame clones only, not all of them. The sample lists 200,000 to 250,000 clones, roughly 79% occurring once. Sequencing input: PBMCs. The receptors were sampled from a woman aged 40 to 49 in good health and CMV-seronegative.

The chain's CDR3 is CASRRGDSGELFF. The CDR3 coding sequence is TGTGCCAGCCGACGGGGGGACTCCGGGGAGCTGTTTTTT. The chain carries TRBV2 and TRBJ2-2, with 7 nucleotides matching TRBD2. The CDR3 is made up of 13 amino acids. V was pared by 8 bases and J by 6 bases, with 6 bases of the junction left unmatched. CDR1 and CDR2 (germline): SNHLY, FYNNEI.

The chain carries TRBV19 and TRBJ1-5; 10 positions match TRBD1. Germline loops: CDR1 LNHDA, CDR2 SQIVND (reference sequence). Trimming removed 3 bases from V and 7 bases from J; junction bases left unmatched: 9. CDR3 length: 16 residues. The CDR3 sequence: CASSIEGGTGDQPQHF. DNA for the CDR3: TGTGCCAGTAGTATCGAGGGAGGGACAGGGGACCAGCCCCAGCATTTT.

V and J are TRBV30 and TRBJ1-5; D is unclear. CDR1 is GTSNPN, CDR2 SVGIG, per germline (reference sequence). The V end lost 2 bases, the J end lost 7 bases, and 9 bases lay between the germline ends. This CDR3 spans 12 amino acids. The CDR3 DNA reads TGTGCCTGGAGTTTCCTAGGACAGCCCCAGCATTTT. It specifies CAWSFLGQPQHF.